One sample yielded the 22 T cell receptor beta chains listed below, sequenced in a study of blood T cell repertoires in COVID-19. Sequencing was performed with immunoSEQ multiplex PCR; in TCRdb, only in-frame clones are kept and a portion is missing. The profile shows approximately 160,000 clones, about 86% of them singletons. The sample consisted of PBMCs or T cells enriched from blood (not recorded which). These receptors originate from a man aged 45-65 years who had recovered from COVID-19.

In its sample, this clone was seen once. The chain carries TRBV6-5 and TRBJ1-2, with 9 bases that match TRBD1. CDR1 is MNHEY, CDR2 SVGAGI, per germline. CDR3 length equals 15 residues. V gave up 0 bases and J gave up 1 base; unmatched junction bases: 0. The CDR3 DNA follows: TGTGCCAGCAGTTACTCGACAGGGGGTAACTATGGCTACACCTTC. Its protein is CASSYSTGGNYGYTF.

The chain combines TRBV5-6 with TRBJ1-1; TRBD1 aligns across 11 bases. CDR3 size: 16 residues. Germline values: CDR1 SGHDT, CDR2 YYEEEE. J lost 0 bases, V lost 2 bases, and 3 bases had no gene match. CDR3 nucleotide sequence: TGTGCCAGCAGCTTAGGACAGGGGGCTCTGAACACTGAAGCTTTCTTT. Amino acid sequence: CASSLGQGALNTEAFF.

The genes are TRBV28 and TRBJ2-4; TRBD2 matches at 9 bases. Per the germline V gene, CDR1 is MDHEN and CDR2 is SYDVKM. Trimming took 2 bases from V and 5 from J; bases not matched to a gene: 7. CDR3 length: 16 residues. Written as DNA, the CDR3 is TGTGCCAGCAGTTTACCCCAGCGGGGGGCCGAAAACATTCAGTACTTC. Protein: CASSLPQRGAENIQYF. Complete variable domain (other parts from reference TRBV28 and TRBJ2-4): DVKVTQSSRYLVKRTGEKVFLECVQDMDHENMFWYRQDPGLGLRLIYFSYDVKMKEKGDIPEGYSVSREKKERFSLILESASTNQTSMYLCASSLPQRGAENIQYFGAGTRLSVL.

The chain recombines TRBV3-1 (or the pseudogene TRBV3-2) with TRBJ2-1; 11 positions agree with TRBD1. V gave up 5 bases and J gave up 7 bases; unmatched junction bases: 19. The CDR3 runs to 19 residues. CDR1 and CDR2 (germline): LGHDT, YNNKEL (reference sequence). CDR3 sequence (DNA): TGTGCCAGCAGCTTCCACCGGGGTGTCCGGACAGGGGGCAGGAATGAGCAGTTCTTC. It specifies CASSFHRGVRTGGRNEQFF.

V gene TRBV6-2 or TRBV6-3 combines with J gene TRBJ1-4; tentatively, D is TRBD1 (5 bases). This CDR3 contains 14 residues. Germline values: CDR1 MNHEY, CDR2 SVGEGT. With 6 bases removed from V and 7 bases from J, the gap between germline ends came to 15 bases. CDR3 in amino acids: CASSTPRDSEKLFF. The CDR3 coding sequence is TGTGCCAGCAGCACCCCTCGCGACAGTGAAAAACTGTTTTTT.

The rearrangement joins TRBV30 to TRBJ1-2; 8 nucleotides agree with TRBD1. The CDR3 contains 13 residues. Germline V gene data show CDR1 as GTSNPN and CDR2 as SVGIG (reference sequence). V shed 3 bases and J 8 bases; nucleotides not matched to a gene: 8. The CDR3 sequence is CAWSRDRPRGYTF. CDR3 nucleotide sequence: TGTGCCTGGAGCCGGGACAGGCCTCGGGGCTACACCTTC. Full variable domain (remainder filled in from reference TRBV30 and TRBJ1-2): SQTIHQWPATLVQPVGSPLSLECTVEGTSNPNLYWYRQAAGRGLQLLFYSVGIGQISSEVPQNLSASRPQDRQFILSSKKLLLSDSGFYLCAWSRDRPRGYTFGSGTRLTVV.

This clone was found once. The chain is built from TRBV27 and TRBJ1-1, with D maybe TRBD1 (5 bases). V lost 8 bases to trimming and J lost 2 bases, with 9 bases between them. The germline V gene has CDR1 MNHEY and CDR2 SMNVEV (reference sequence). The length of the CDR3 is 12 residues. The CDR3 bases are TGTGCCAGCTCGACAGTAAACACTGAAGCTTTCTTT. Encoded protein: CASSTVNTEAFF.

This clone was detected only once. The CDR3: CASSTTGDPGNTIYF. The CDR3 DNA reads TGTGCCAGCAGCACCACAGGGGACCCTGGAAACACCATATATTTT. V gene TRBV3-1 (or the pseudogene TRBV3-2) combines with J gene TRBJ1-3, with 7 bases identical to TRBD1. Germline CDR1 LGHDT, CDR2 YNNKEL (reference sequence). V shed 5 bases and J 2 bases; nucleotides not matched to a gene: 6. CDR3 length: 15 residues.

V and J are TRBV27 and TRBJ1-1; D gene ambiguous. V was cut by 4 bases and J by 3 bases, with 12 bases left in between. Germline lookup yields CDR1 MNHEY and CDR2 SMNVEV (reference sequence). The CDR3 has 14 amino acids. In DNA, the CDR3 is TGTGCCAGCAGTTCGCGGCCGGGAGACACTGAAGCTTTCTTT. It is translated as CASSSRPGDTEAFF.

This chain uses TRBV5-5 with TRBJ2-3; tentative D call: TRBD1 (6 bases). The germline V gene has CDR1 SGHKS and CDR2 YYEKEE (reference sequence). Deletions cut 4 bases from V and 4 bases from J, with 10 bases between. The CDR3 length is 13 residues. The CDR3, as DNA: TGTGCCAGCAGCCTGGCAGGGGCAGATACGCAGTATTTT. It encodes CASSLAGADTQYF.

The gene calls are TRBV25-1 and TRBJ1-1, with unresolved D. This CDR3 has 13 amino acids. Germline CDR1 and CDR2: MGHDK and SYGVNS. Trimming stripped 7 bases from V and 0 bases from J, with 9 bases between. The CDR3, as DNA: TGTGCCAGCAAATCGGGGTTGAACACTGAAGCTTTCTTT. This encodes CASKSGLNTEAFF.

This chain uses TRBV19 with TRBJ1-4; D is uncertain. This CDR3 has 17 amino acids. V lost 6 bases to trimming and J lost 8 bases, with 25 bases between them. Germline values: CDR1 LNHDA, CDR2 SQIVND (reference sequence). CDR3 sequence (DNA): TGTGCCAGTAGGGGGAATGACCCGGGATCGGTCAGGGAAAAACTGTTTTTT. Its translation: CASRGNDPGSVREKLFF.

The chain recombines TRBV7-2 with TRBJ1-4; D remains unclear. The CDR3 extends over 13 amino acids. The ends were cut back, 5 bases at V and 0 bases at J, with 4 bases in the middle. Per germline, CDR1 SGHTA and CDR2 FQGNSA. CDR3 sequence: CASSPATNEKLFF. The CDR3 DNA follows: TGTGCCAGCAGCCCGGCAACTAATGAAAAACTGTTTTTT. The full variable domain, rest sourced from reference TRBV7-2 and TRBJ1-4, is GAGVSQSPSNKVTEKGKDVELRCDPISGHTALYWYRQSLGQGLEFLIYFQGNSAPDKSGLPSDRFSAERTGGSVSTLTIQRTQQEDSAVYLCASSPATNEKLFFGSGTQLSVL.

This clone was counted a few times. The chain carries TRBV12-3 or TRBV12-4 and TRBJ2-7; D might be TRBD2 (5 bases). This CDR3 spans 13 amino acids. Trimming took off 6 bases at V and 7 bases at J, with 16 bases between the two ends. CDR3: CASRDGLGKEQYF. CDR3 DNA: TGTGCCAGCAGAGACGGACTGGGGAAGGAGCAGTACTTC.

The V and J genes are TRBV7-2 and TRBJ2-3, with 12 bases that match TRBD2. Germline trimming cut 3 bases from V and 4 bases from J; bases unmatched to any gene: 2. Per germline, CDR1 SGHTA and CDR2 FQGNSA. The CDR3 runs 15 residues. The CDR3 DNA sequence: TGTGCCAGCAGCTTTCTAGCGGGGGGGGCAGATACGCAGTATTTT. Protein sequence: CASSFLAGGADTQYF.

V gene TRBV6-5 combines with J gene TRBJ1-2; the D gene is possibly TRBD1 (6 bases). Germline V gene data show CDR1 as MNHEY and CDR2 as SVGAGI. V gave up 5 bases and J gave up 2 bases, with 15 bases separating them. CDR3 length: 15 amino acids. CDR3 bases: TGTGCCAGCAGTACCCTTGGGGGGGCCAACTATGGCTACACCTTC. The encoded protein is CASSTLGGANYGYTF.

In DNA, the CDR3 is TGTGCCAGTTCCCCGTCTCTAGCGGGGGGGGCAGATACGCAGTATTTT. Amino acids: CASSPSLAGGADTQYF. V and J are TRBV19 and TRBJ2-3; TRBD2 agrees at 12 bases. The CDR3 has 16 amino acids. Germline-derived CDR1 and CDR2 are LNHDA and SQIVND (reference sequence). V lost 8 bases and J lost 4; bases outside the gene matches: 10.

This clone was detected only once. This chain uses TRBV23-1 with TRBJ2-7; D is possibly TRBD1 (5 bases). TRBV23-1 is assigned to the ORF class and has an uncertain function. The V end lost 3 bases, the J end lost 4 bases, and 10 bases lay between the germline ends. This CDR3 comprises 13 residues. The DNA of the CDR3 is TGCGCCAGCAGTCATTTAGGGGAATACGAGCAGTACTTC. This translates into CASSHLGEYEQYF.

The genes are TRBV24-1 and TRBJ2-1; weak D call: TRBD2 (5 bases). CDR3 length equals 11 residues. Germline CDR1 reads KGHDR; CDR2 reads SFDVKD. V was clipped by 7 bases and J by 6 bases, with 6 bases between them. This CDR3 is CATRLGNEQFF. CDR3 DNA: TGTGCCACCAGACTAGGCAATGAGCAGTTCTTC.

The CDR3 nucleotides are TGCGCCAGCAGCCAAGAAGGGTGGGGACAGGCCGTTCAGCCCCAGCATTTT. Translated: CASSQEGWGQAVQPQHF. The genes are TRBV4-3 and TRBJ1-5; 8 bases are shared with TRBD1. This CDR3 has 17 amino acids. J gave up 6 bases and V 0 bases, and 10 bases lay outside the gene matches. The germline V gene encodes CDR1 LGHNA and CDR2 YSLEER.

CDR3 DNA sequence: TGTGCCAGCAGCGTAGGAGGGAACTATGGCTACACCTTC. This codes for CASSVGGNYGYTF. This chain connects TRBV9 to TRBJ1-2, with D hard to call. The ends were cut back, 0 bases at V and 2 bases at J, with 5 bases in the middle. The CDR3 is 13 residues long. Germline V gene lookup returns CDR1 SGDLS and CDR2 YYNGEE.

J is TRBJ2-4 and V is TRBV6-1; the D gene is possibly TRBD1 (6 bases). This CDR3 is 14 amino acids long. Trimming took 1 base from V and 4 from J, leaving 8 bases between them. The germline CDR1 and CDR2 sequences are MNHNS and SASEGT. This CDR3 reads CASSEGGTKNIQYF. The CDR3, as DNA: TGTGCCAGCAGTGAAGGGGGGACAAAAAACATTCAGTACTTC.